This T cell receptor beta chain was sequenced during a study of identical twins. This clonotype turned up a few times. The target antigen is unknown. TCRdb processed the 5' RACE reads anew with MiXCR; each CDR3 protein has one entry. This table has 550,000 to 800,000 distinct CDR3 sequences, 7.1% appearing once. The V gene end was trimmed by 6 bases and the J gene end by 7 bases; junction bases not matched to a gene: 15. The germline V gene encodes CDR1 DFQATT and CDR2 SNEGSKA (reference sequence). The CDR3 consists of 16 residues. Study-wide results and caveats: Twins showed weaker excess sharing in their beta out-of-frame sequences. Models came in too low on out-of-frame TCR alpha sharing in monozygotic twins. Abundant beta clonotypes from cord blood bore fewer insertions; memory repertoires lacked this pattern.

This same sample was also taken into another study, of yellow fever vaccine responses in identical twins.

This TCR came from a woman younger than 30 in good health. Sequenced input: PBMCs. V is TRBV20-1 and J is TRBJ2-7, with 13 bases lining up with TRBD2. The CDR3 sequence: CSAALTSGGANFEQYV. In DNA, the CDR3 is TGCAGTGCGGCCCTAACTAGCGGGGGGGCCAATTTTGAGCAGTACGTC.